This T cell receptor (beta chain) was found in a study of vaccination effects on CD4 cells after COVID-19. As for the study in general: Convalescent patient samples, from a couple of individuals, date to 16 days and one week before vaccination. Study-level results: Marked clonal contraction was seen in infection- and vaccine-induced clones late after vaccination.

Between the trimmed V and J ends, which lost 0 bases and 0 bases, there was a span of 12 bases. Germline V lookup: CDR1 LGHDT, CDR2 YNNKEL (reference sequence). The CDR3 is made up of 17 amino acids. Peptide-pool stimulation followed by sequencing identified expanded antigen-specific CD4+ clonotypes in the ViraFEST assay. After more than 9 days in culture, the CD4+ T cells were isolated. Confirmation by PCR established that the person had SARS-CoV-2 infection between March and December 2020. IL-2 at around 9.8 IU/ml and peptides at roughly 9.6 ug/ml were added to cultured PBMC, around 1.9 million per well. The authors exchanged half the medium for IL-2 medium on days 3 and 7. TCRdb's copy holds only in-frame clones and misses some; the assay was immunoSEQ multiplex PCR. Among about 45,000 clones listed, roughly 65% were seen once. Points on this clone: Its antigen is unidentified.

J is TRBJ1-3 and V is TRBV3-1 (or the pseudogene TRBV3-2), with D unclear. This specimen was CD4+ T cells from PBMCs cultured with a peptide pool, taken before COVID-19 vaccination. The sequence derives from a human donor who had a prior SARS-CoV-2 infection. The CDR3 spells CASSQDPNSFSGNTIYF. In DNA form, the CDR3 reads TGTGCCAGCAGCCAAGATCCCAACAGCTTCTCTGGAAACACCATATATTTT.